This entry features one T cell receptor (beta chain) sequence. What it binds is unknown. Primers included in the PCR were 60 Vbeta and 13 Jbeta primers. This table comes from immunoSEQ multiplex PCR, and its TCRdb copy is limited to in-frame clones, with some not included. This sample has approximately 140,000 clones, with more than 80% found just once. This sample was included in a study of cytomegalovirus exposure and HLA in healthy donors. General observations from the study: The classifier reportedly diagnosed cytomegalovirus status with high specificity and sensitivity. TCR beta chains associated with HLA were, in a later analysis, more clonally expanded than equally common others.

Germline V gene lookup returns CDR1 MDHEN and CDR2 SYDVKM. The CDR3 extends over 17 amino acids. Trimming cost V 6 bases and J 3 bases; bases outside gene matches: 13. The sequencing input was PBMCs. This receptor was obtained from a middle-aged woman in good health and CMV-seropositive. V and J are TRBV28 and TRBJ1-5, with 8 bases aligning to TRBD1. In DNA, the CDR3 is TGTGCCAGCAGCCGACGGACAGGGACATCCTACAATCAGCCCCAGCATTTT. Amino acids: CASSRRTGTSYNQPQHF.